Listed here are 21 T cell receptor beta chains from one sample, sequenced in a study of shared clonotypes between healthy human individuals. Sequencing was performed with immunoSEQ multiplex PCR; in TCRdb, only in-frame clones are kept and a portion is missing. The sample holds some 2.1 million clones; just over 90% are singletons and the top ten take roughly 1.7%. Naive CD8 cells, CD45RO-negative and positively selected for CCR7, excluded terminally differentiated effector memory CD45RA+ cells. The source material was naive CD8+ T cells from PBMCs. Every receptor here comes from a man aged 18 to 35 in good health. Some clones in this sample may be carry-over from other donors' samples.

This chain connects TRBV2 to TRBJ2-7; 8 nucleotides align to TRBD1. The CDR3 is 15 residues long. V gave up 7 bases and J gave up 0 bases; unmatched junction bases: 8. Germline V gene sequence: CDR1 SNHLY, CDR2 FYNNEI. CDR3 sequence reads: CASITLTGVSYEQYF. The CDR3 coding sequence is TGTGCCAGCATTACCCTGACAGGGGTCTCCTACGAGCAGTACTTC. Variable domain in full (rest from reference TRBV2 and TRBJ2-7): EPEVTQTPSHQVTQMGQEVILRCVPISNHLYFYWYRQILGQKVEFLVSFYNNEISEKSEIFDDQFSVERPDGSNFTLKIRSTKLEDSAMYFCASITLTGVSYEQYFGPGTRLTVT.

J is TRBJ1-1 and V is TRBV28, with 8 bases that match TRBD1. Looked up from germline, CDR1 is MDHEN and CDR2 is SYDVKM. The trim removed 2 bases at V and 2 bases at J, leaving 10 bases unmatched. The CDR3 spans 17 residues. CDR3 coding DNA: TGTGCCAGCAGTTTAATACTGACAGGGGAAGGTAACACTGAAGCTTTCTTT. It encodes CASSLILTGEGNTEAFF.

The rearrangement links TRBV2 to TRBJ2-7; 12 nucleotides agree with TRBD2. V shed 4 bases, J shed 5 bases, and the junction held 15 bases outside the gene matches. Germline CDR1 is SNHLY and CDR2 is FYNNEI. The CDR3 spans 18 residues. The CDR3 sequence: CASSVRVTSGSFFNEQYF. CDR3 nucleotide sequence: TGTGCCAGCAGTGTACGGGTGACTAGCGGGAGTTTTTTCAACGAGCAGTACTTC. The variable domain in full, with the rest retrieved from reference TRBV2 and TRBJ2-7, is EPEVTQTPSHQVTQMGQEVILRCVPISNHLYFYWYRQILGQKVEFLVSFYNNEISEKSEIFDDQFSVERPDGSNFTLKIRSTKLEDSAMYFCASSVRVTSGSFFNEQYFGPGTRLTVT.

The chain combines TRBV4-1 with TRBJ2-7; TRBD1 is a possible D gene (6 bases). Trimming left V 0 bases short and J 6 bases short, with 9 bases between. CDR1 MGHRA and CDR2 YSYEKL come from the germline V gene. There are 13 residues in the CDR3. CDR3 DNA: TGCGCCAGCAGCCAAGATGCAGGGGTCGAGCAGTACTTC. Its translation: CASSQDAGVEQYF.

The CDR3 protein is CAISESGGRDHEQYF. Written as DNA, the CDR3 is TGTGCCATCAGTGAGTCGGGAGGGAGGGACCACGAGCAGTACTTC. The gene calls are TRBV10-3 and TRBJ2-7, with 7 bases identical to TRBD2. The J segment lost 5 bases and the V segment lost 0 bases, leaving 7 bases of the junction unmatched. Germline CDR1 ENHRY, CDR2 SYGVKD. There are 15 residues in the CDR3.

This chain joins TRBV28 and TRBJ2-1, with a tentative D call TRBD1 (5 bases). This CDR3 has 16 residues. Trimming removed 7 bases at V and 6 bases at J, with 22 bases between. CDR1 MDHEN and CDR2 SYDVKM come from the germline V gene. CDR3 in DNA: TGTGCCAGCAACGCAGGGATAAGGCCCCGTCCCAATGAGCAGTTCTTC. Its translation is CASNAGIRPRPNEQFF. The entire variable domain, with the rest obtained from reference TRBV28 and TRBJ2-1, is as follows: DVKVTQSSRYLVKRTGEKVFLECVQDMDHENMFWYRQDPGLGLRLIYFSYDVKMKEKGDIPEGYSVSREKKERFSLILESASTNQTSMYLCASNAGIRPRPNEQFFGPGTRLTVL.

With regard to this clone: Within the sample, other DNA sequences also encode this same CDR3. The V call is TRBV27, the J call TRBJ2-7; D is ambiguous. This CDR3 region has 13 residues. The V end was cut by 6 bases, the J end by 3 bases, with 12 bases between. Germline CDR1 and CDR2: MNHEY and SMNVEV (reference sequence). CDR3 DNA sequence: TGTGCCAGCAGCCCCGGACCATACTACGAGCAGTACTTC. Protein: CASSPGPYYEQYF.

The CDR3 region has the DNA TGTGCCAGCACCGAGGATGAGGTTGAAGCTTTCTTT. Translation gives CASTEDEVEAFF. The chain uses TRBV7-9 and TRBJ1-1; D call uncertain. There are 12 residues in the CDR3. The germline V gene has CDR1 SEHNR and CDR2 FQNEAQ (reference sequence). With 7 bases removed from V and 7 bases from J, the gap between germline ends came to 13 bases.

J is TRBJ1-1 and V is TRBV27; TRBD1 might be the D (6 bases). CDR1 is MNHEY, CDR2 SMNVEV, per germline (reference sequence). The ends were cut back, 5 bases at V and 4 bases at J, with 14 bases in the middle. The CDR3 consists of 14 residues. In nucleotides, the CDR3 is TGTGCCAGCAGTCGGGGGGCGCGGGGCACTGAAGCTTTCTTT. This codes for CASSRGARGTEAFF.

The V and J genes are TRBV15 and TRBJ2-4; D gene uncertain. The CDR3 extends over 14 amino acids. Germline V lookup: CDR1 LNHNV, CDR2 YYDKDF (reference sequence). Trimming pared 0 bases from V and 1 base from J, leaving 4 bases between. For the CDR3, the DNA is TGTGCCACCAGCAGAGATTGGGCCAAAAACATTCAGTACTTC. Residues: CATSRDWAKNIQYF.

The chain is built from TRBV14 and TRBJ1-1, with D unclear. V was shortened by 4 bases and J by 4 bases, with 10 bases between the two germline ends. From germline, CDR1 is SGHDN and CDR2 FVKESK. The CDR3 runs to 13 residues. The CDR3 here is CASSRDLFTEAFF. The CDR3 DNA reads as TGTGCCAGCAGCCGAGACCTGTTCACTGAAGCTTTCTTT.

The V gene is TRBV28, the J gene TRBJ1-1, with unresolved D. V was cut by 5 bases and J by 1 base, with 17 bases left in between. The germline gives CDR1 MDHEN, CDR2 SYDVKM. CDR3 length: 16 amino acids. CDR3 in amino acids: CASSPLHSSENTEAFF. CDR3 coding DNA: TGTGCCAGCAGTCCACTACACAGTTCAGAGAACACTGAAGCTTTCTTT.

This clone has only one observation. This chain links TRBV28 with TRBJ2-7, with a possible D match to TRBD2 (6 bases). Germline V gene lookup returns CDR1 MDHEN and CDR2 SYDVKM. This CDR3 spans 14 amino acids. V was cut by 2 bases and J by 2 bases, with 10 bases left in between. Here the CDR3 DNA reads TGTGCCAGCAGTTTAATCAGGGAGGCCTACGAGCAGTACTTC. Protein sequence: CASSLIREAYEQYF.

The gene calls are TRBV4-2 and TRBJ1-2; D ambiguous. Trimming pared 5 bases from V and 2 bases from J, leaving 9 bases between. Germline V lookup: CDR1 LGHNA, CDR2 YNFKEQ. CDR3 size: 13 residues. This CDR3 is CASSARGNYGYTF. The CDR3 DNA follows: TGTGCCAGCAGCGCTCGGGGAAACTATGGCTACACCTTC.

Comments on this clone: Other DNA sequences in the same sample also yield this CDR3. V is TRBV27 and J is TRBJ2-7, with D tentatively TRBD2 (5 bases). The CDR3 runs to 13 residues. Trimming cost V 2 bases and J 3 bases, with 8 bases left between them. Looked up from germline, CDR1 is MNHEY and CDR2 is SMNVEV (reference sequence). The CDR3: CASSLGLYYEQYF. The CDR3 DNA follows: TGTGCCAGCAGTTTAGGACTTTACTACGAGCAGTACTTC.

A remark on this clone: Sequence at one end of the junction differs from germline and may be a read error. The genes are TRBV7-2 and TRBJ2-1, with D possibly TRBD2 on 6 matching bases. The CDR3 is 17 amino acids. Germline CDR1 and CDR2: SGHTA and FQGNSA. The CDR3 spells CASSLNGAGPPYNERFF. DNA for the CDR3: TGTGCCAGCAGCTTAAACGGTGCGGGGCCGCCTTACAATGAGCGGTTCTTC.

A few counts support this clone. The CDR3, as DNA: TGTGCCAGCAGCACCAGGACCTTGAACACTGAAGCTTTCTTT. This encodes CASSTRTLNTEAFF. The rearrangement joins TRBV7-9 to TRBJ1-1, with unresolved D. The CDR3 sequence is 14 residues long. The germline V gene has CDR1 SEHNR and CDR2 FQNEAQ (reference sequence). V lost 5 bases and J lost 0, with 10 bases in between.

The gene calls are TRBV25-1 and TRBJ2-7; 7 positions agree with TRBD2. This CDR3 contains 13 residues. Germline CDR1 is MGHDK and CDR2 is SYGVNS. V was pared by 3 bases and J by 4 bases, with 3 bases of the junction left unmatched. This CDR3 reads CASSEVGGYEQYF. CDR3 bases: TGTGCCAGCAGTGAGGTCGGGGGGTACGAGCAGTACTTC.

This clone was counted once. This sequence joins TRBV14 and TRBJ2-7; TRBD1 matches 7 bases. Germline values: CDR1 SGHDN, CDR2 FVKESK. The CDR3 has 15 amino acids. The V segment lost 3 bases and the J segment 3 bases; nucleotides outside the gene matches: 8. The CDR3 protein is CASSQWGQPYYEQYF. The CDR3 DNA is TGTGCCAGCAGCCAGTGGGGACAGCCCTACTACGAGCAGTACTTC.

The chain couples TRBV10-3 to TRBJ2-5; D uncertain. Germline loops: CDR1 ENHRY, CDR2 SYGVKD. This CDR3 region has 13 residues. The V end lost 5 bases, the J end lost 4 bases, and 11 bases lay between the germline ends. The CDR3 DNA follows: TGTGCCATCAGTAACGGGCAAGGAGAGACCCAGTACTTC. This codes for CAISNGQGETQYF.

The CDR3 here is CASSLGRGTYNEQFF. The CDR3 DNA reads TGTGCCAGCAGCTTAGGGCGGGGGACCTACAATGAGCAGTTCTTC. The V gene is TRBV5-6, the J gene TRBJ2-1; 7 bases map to TRBD2. The CDR3 spans 15 residues. Germline CDR1 reads SGHDT; CDR2 reads YYEEEE. V lost 2 bases to trimming and J lost 2 bases; unmatched junction nucleotides: 4.